The 18 T cell receptor beta chains below come from one sample, sequenced in a study of PD-L1 blockade in urothelial cancer (dated by TCRdb to about 2017). The method behind the library was the immunoSEQ multiplex PCR assay. The table comes from immuneACCESS by way of TCRdb, which keeps in-frame sequences with V and J called. Part of the clones is missing from these tables; in studies checked, under half for an unresolved V gene and the rest for unknown reasons. For this sample the table gives approximately 71,000 clones, of which around nine tenths were detected only once. The ten largest make up less than 3.5% of the sample. Sequencing used PBMCs, obtained around atezolizumab (anti-PD-L1) treatment. Receptors originate from a man in his 60s with urothelial cancer.

The chain recombines TRBV9 with TRBJ2-1; no clear D gene. This CDR3 is 15 amino acids long. Per the germline V gene, CDR1 is SGDLS and CDR2 is YYNGEE. V lost 1 base to trimming and J lost 0 bases, with 8 bases between them. CDR3 protein: CASSVTVSSYNEQFF. In DNA, the CDR3 is TGTGCCAGCAGCGTAACGGTATCCTCCTACAATGAGCAGTTCTTC.

The genes are TRBV6-1 and TRBJ2-1; 8 nucleotides match TRBD1. The CDR3 sequence is 15 residues long. Germline assignment: CDR1 MNHNS and CDR2 SASEGT. Trimming removed 6 bases from V and 2 bases from J; junction bases left unmatched: 6. CDR3 coding DNA: TGTGCCAGCAGGAGAGGACAGGGAACCTACAATGAGCAGTTCTTC. Protein: CASRRGQGTYNEQFF.

The chain has TRBV4-2 and TRBJ2-5, with 8 bases that match TRBD1. This CDR3 region has 17 residues. The ends lost 4 bases at V and 5 bases at J; junction bases unmatched: 15. CDR1 is LGHNA, CDR2 YNFKEQ, per germline. The CDR3 coding sequence is TGTGCCAGCAGCCTCCAGGGGCGAGCAGGGGGCTCGGAGACCCAGTACTTC. Protein sequence: CASSLQGRAGGSETQYF.

This clone was seen a handful of times. This chain links TRBV10-3 with TRBJ2-2; D possibly corresponds to TRBD1 (6 bases). Germline CDR1 is ENHRY and CDR2 is SYGVKD. The CDR3 has 14 amino acids. Trimming stripped 8 bases from V and 1 base from J, with 11 bases between. CDR3 DNA: TGTGCCATCCAGGGGAACGAGAACACCGGGGAGCTGTTTTTT. This encodes CAIQGNENTGELFF.

The CDR3 loop is CATSGGQGVGNTIYF. The CDR3, as DNA: TGTGCCACCAGCGGGGGACAGGGGGTTGGAAACACCATATATTTT. This sequence joins TRBV15 and TRBJ1-3; 11 bases are a match to TRBD1. Germline lookup yields CDR1 LNHNV and CDR2 YYDKDF (reference sequence). J gave up 3 bases and V 5 bases, and 3 bases lay outside the gene matches. The CDR3 has 15 residues.

This rearrangement joins TRBV5-6 to TRBJ2-7, with 8 bases aligning to TRBD1. Germline V CDR1 and CDR2: SGHDT, YYEEEE. The CDR3 length is 16 residues. Losses at the gene ends were 0 bases for V and 5 bases for J; bases not matched to a gene: 10. CDR3 coding DNA: TGTGCCAGCAGCTTGGAGCCAGGGGGCGAAGGAGACGAGCAGTACTTC. It translates to CASSLEPGGEGDEQYF. The full variable domain, with the rest looked up from reference TRBV5-6 and TRBJ2-7, is DAGVTQSPTHLIKTRGQQVTLRCSPKSGHDTVSWYQQALGQGPQFIFQYYEEEERQRGNFPDRFSGHQFPNYSSELNVNALLLGDSALYLCASSLEPGGEGDEQYFGPGTRLTVT.

The V call is TRBV7-2, the J call TRBJ2-2; no reliable D call. V gave up 1 base and J gave up 1 base, with 7 bases separating them. The CDR3 runs 15 residues. Germline CDR1 reads SGHTA; CDR2 reads FQGNSA. Here the CDR3 reads CASSLGSQNTGELFF. As DNA, the CDR3 is TGTGCCAGCAGCTTAGGTAGCCAGAACACCGGGGAGCTGTTTTTT.

This clone has a single count. V and J are TRBV7-9 and TRBJ1-3; unclear D gene. The CDR3 covers 14 residues. The germline gives CDR1 SEHNR, CDR2 FQNEAQ (reference sequence). The germline V and J ends were trimmed by 8 bases and 0 bases, with 11 bases remaining between them. The CDR3 protein is CASDKPASGNTIYF. The CDR3 nucleotides are TGTGCCAGCGATAAGCCCGCCTCTGGAAACACCATATATTTT. Complete variable domain (other parts from reference TRBV7-9 and TRBJ1-3): DTGVSQNPRHKITKRGQNVTFRCDPISEHNRLYWYRQTLGQGPEFLTYFQNEAQLEKSRLLSDRFSAERPKGSFSTLEIQRTEQGDSAMYLCASDKPASGNTIYFGEGSWLTVV.

In its sample, this clone was seen a few times. The rearrangement joins TRBV15 to TRBJ1-2; D may be TRBD1 (5 bases). Germline values: CDR1 LNHNV, CDR2 YYDKDF (reference sequence). This CDR3 spans 15 amino acids. V was clipped by 3 bases and J by 4 bases, with 15 bases between them. The CDR3 spells CATSRTSGGGYGYTF. The CDR3 nucleotides are TGTGCCACCAGCAGGACCAGCGGGGGGGGCTATGGCTACACCTTC.

J is TRBJ2-3 and V is TRBV4-1, with D perhaps matching TRBD2 (5 bases). CDR3 size: 13 residues. Germline V gene lookup returns CDR1 MGHRA and CDR2 YSYEKL. With 3 bases removed from V and 5 bases from J, the gap between germline ends came to 9 bases. The CDR3 bases are TGCGCCAGCAGCCAGTTGAGGGTAGATACGCAGTATTTT. This codes for CASSQLRVDTQYF.

V usage is TRBV7-8 and J usage is TRBJ2-1, with 9 positions matching TRBD2. The J segment lost 9 bases and the V segment lost 6 bases, leaving 9 bases of the junction unmatched. The CDR3 has 14 amino acids. Germline CDR1 is SGHVS and CDR2 is FQNEAQ. CDR3 DNA: TGTGCCAGCAGAGTAGCGGGAGTTACGGGTGAGCAGTTCTTC. Its protein is CASRVAGVTGEQFF.

V and J are TRBV14 and TRBJ2-3; 14 bases are shared with TRBD2. Germline CDR1 SGHDN, CDR2 FVKESK. After removal of 2 bases from V and 6 bases from J, the junction contained 7 bases not matched to a gene. The CDR3 runs 17 residues. This CDR3 is CASSQRRTSGRSDTQYF. DNA of the CDR3: TGTGCCAGCAGCCAACGCCGGACTAGCGGGAGGTCTGATACGCAGTATTTT. Complete variable domain (other parts from reference TRBV14 and TRBJ2-3): EAGVTQFPSHSVIEKGQTVTLRCDPISGHDNLYWYRRVMGKEIKFLLHFVKESKQDESGMPNNRFLAERTGGTYSTLKVQPAELEDSGVYFCASSQRRTSGRSDTQYFGPGTRLTVL.

J is TRBJ1-2 and V is TRBV29-1; D is ambiguous. CDR3 size: 14 residues. Trimming stripped 1 base from V and 1 base from J, with 10 bases between. Looked up from germline, CDR1 is SQVTM and CDR2 is ANQGSEA. The CDR3 sequence is CSVEGRGNNYGYTF. CDR3 sequence (DNA): TGCAGCGTTGAAGGCCGCGGAAATAACTATGGCTACACCTTC.

The chain employs TRBV30 and TRBJ1-4, with D possibly being TRBD1 (6 bases). CDR1 and CDR2 from the germline V gene are GTSNPN and SVGIG (reference sequence). CDR3 length: 13 amino acids. The V end lost 5 bases, the J end lost 5 bases, and 12 bases lay between the germline ends. The DNA of the CDR3 is TGTGCCTGGCTTCCTCAGGGGAATGAAAAACTGTTTTTT. This gives the protein CAWLPQGNEKLFF.

This clone was counted a single time. V and J are TRBV5-1 and TRBJ1-4; 9 bases map to TRBD1. CDR1 and CDR2 from the germline V gene are SGHRS and YFSETQ. V shed 4 bases, J shed 6 bases, and the junction held 4 bases outside the gene matches. The CDR3 covers 14 residues. CDR3 bases: TGCGCCAGCAGCCCGGGACAGGGTTATGAAAAACTGTTTTTT. It codes for CASSPGQGYEKLFF. Full variable domain (rest looked up from reference TRBV5-1 and TRBJ1-4): KAGVTQTPRYLIKTRGQQVTLSCSPISGHRSVSWYQQTPGQGLQFLFEYFSETQRNKGNFPGRFSGRQFSNSRSEMNVSTLELGDSALYLCASSPGQGYEKLFFGSGTQLSVL.

V is TRBV2 and J is TRBJ2-7, with 8 bases lining up with TRBD2. The CDR3 has 16 residues. Losses at the gene ends were 4 bases for V and 7 bases for J; bases not matched to a gene: 15. The V gene's germline CDR1 is SNHLY and CDR2 FYNNEI. The CDR3 is CASSAGSSGSEREQYF. Written as DNA, the CDR3 is TGTGCCAGCAGTGCGGGGTCTAGCGGGTCAGAAAGGGAGCAGTACTTC.

This chain joins TRBV5-1 and TRBJ1-2; no clear D gene. Deletions cut 4 bases from V and 0 bases from J, with 13 bases between. CDR3 size: 15 residues. Germline values: CDR1 SGHRS, CDR2 YFSETQ. The CDR3 protein is CASSAMGTTNYGYTF. The CDR3 coding sequence is TGCGCCAGCAGCGCCATGGGCACAACTAACTATGGCTACACCTTC.

This clone occurred a few times. The V call is TRBV20-1, the J call TRBJ1-1; D gene unclear. Per the germline V gene, CDR1 is DFQATT and CDR2 is SNEGSKA (reference sequence). This CDR3 has 11 residues. The V gene lost 2 bases and the J gene lost 5 bases, with 6 bases spanning the gap. The CDR3 DNA reads as TGCAGTGCTAGATCGGGTACTGAAGCTTTCTTT. As protein: CSARSGTEAFF.